One and the same sample provided the 23 T cell receptor beta chains below, sequenced in a study of CD8 T cells in Susac syndrome. Reverse transcription used about 0.45 to 1 ug RNA and random hexamers. TCRdb processed the immunoSEQ multiplex PCR reads anew with MiXCR; each CDR3 protein has one entry. The sample lists 150,000 to 200,000 distinct CDR3 sequences; 90% to 95% were seen once. The sample taken for sequencing was CD4+ T cells from PBMCs. These receptors came from a human donor with multiple sclerosis.

Here the CDR3 reads CASARGAHGTEAFF. DNA of the CDR3: TGTGCCAGCGCCCGGGGGGCTCATGGCACTGAAGCTTTCTTT. V is TRBV12-3 or TRBV12-4 and J is TRBJ1-1; TRBD1 is a possible D gene (6 bases). The ends were cut back, 8 bases at V and 4 bases at J, with 17 bases in the middle. The CDR3 extends over 14 amino acids.

The V gene is TRBV9, the J gene TRBJ2-1; either TRBD1 or TRBD2 may supply D (5 bases each). The V and J ends lost 7 bases and 6 bases respectively, with 20 bases between them. Germline CDR1 and CDR2: SGDLS and YYNGEE. CDR3 length: 15 amino acids. The CDR3 here is CASSTGPHGGNEQFF. The CDR3 DNA sequence: TGTGCCAGCTCGACCGGGCCCCATGGGGGCAATGAGCAGTTCTTC.

V usage is TRBV30 and J usage is TRBJ1-5; 7 bases line up with TRBD1. This CDR3 comprises 18 residues. Germline V gives CDR1 GTSNPN, CDR2 SVGIG (reference sequence). Losses at the gene ends were 3 bases for V and 0 bases for J; bases not matched to a gene: 14. The CDR3 protein is CAWSLFRDSRYSNQPQHF. CDR3 DNA: TGTGCCTGGAGCCTATTCCGGGACAGCAGGTATAGCAATCAGCCCCAGCATTTT. The complete variable domain, with remaining parts taken from reference TRBV30 and TRBJ1-5, reads SQTIHQWPATLVQPVGSPLSLECTVEGTSNPNLYWYRQAAGRGLQLLFYSVGIGQISSEVPQNLSASRPQDRQFILSSKKLLLSDSGFYLCAWSLFRDSRYSNQPQHFGDGTRLSIL.

This clonotype occurred once. J is TRBJ1-1 and V is TRBV5-4; no firm D call. V lost 1 base, J lost 1 base, and 5 bases lay in between. The germline V gene encodes CDR1 SGHNT and CDR2 YYREEE (reference sequence). The CDR3 length is 13 residues. This chain's CDR3 is CASSLPENTEAFF. CDR3 nucleotide sequence: TGTGCCAGCAGCTTGCCCGAGAACACTGAAGCTTTCTTT.

The J gene is TRBJ2-6, the V gene TRBV6-6, with TRBD2 as a possible D gene (6 bases). CDR3 length equals 15 residues. The V gene's germline CDR1 is MNHNY and CDR2 SVGAGI (reference sequence). With 2 bases removed from V and 4 bases from J, the gap between germline ends came to 9 bases. The CDR3 coding sequence is TGTGCCAGCAGTTACGGAGGGTACGGGGCCAACGTCCTGACTTTC. Translated: CASSYGGYGANVLTF.

This clonotype came up once. The chain has TRBV29-1 and TRBJ2-7, with D tentatively TRBD2 (7 bases). This CDR3 contains 13 residues. The germline V gene has CDR1 SQVTM and CDR2 ANQGSEA. V was pared by 3 bases and J by 4 bases, with 13 bases between. In DNA, the CDR3 is TGCAGCGTTGAGGGGGGGCTCTCGTACGAGCAGTACTTC. Translated, it gives CSVEGGLSYEQYF.

This chain joins TRBV21-1 and TRBJ1-4. TRBV21-1 is a recognized pseudogene. The CDR3 is 13 amino acids. For the CDR3, the DNA is TGTGCCAGCAGCAAAGCCCCCGAGCAAAAACTGTTTTTT. Translating it yields CASSKAPEQKLFF.

The chain is built from TRBV20-1 and TRBJ1-3; no definite D call. Germline values: CDR1 DFQATT, CDR2 SNEGSKA (reference sequence). The V end lost 2 bases, the J end lost 1 base, and 3 bases lay between the germline ends. This CDR3 has 12 amino acids. In nucleotides, the CDR3 is TGCAGTGCTAGATGGTCTGGAAACACCATATATTTT. Amino acid sequence: CSARWSGNTIYF.

DNA of the CDR3: TGCGCCAGCACCCTGCTAGGGACGGTGGCGGACGAGCAGTACTTC. It is translated as CASTLLGTVADEQYF. The rearrangement joins TRBV5-1 to TRBJ2-7; D is tentatively TRBD1 or TRBD2 (5 bases each). The CDR3 is 15 amino acids. The V end was cut by 6 bases, the J end by 5 bases, with 21 bases between. Germline V gene sequence: CDR1 SGHRS, CDR2 YFSETQ.

The chain uses TRBV27 and TRBJ1-4; D may be TRBD1 (5 bases). Trimming removed 4 bases from V and 0 bases from J, with 12 bases in between. The CDR3 has 16 residues. Per germline, CDR1 MNHEY and CDR2 SMNVEV (reference sequence). This CDR3 reads CASSSRDGTTNEKLFF. The CDR3 DNA is TGTGCCAGCAGTTCCAGGGACGGGACAACTAATGAAAAACTGTTTTTT.

This clonotype was counted a single time. The CDR3 DNA reads as TGTGCCACCAGACTCCAGAGTGGAACCGGGGAGCTGTTTTTT. It yields the protein CATRLQSGTGELFF. The chain joins TRBV19 to TRBJ2-2; D not certain. Deletions cut 10 bases from V and 5 bases from J, with 17 bases between. Germline V CDR1 and CDR2: LNHDA, SQIVND (reference sequence). The CDR3 runs to 14 residues.

This sequence joins TRBV5-4 and TRBJ2-5, with TRBD2 identical over 9 bases. The V gene end was trimmed by 5 bases and the J gene end by 2 bases; junction bases not matched to a gene: 13. The CDR3 is 17 residues long. Germline loops: CDR1 SGHNT, CDR2 YYREEE (reference sequence). The CDR3 DNA is TGTGCCAGCAGTAATGGACTAGCGAGGATCAATCAAGAGACCCAGTACTTC. This gives the protein CASSNGLARINQETQYF.

The gene calls are TRBV12-3 or TRBV12-4 and TRBJ1-4; 10 bases fit TRBD1. There are 15 residues in the CDR3. Trimming at V came to 3 bases and at J to 8 bases, leaving 6 bases not matched to a gene. The CDR3 loop reads CASSFSRTGGEKLFF. In DNA, the CDR3 is TGTGCCAGCAGTTTTTCCCGGACAGGGGGAGAAAAACTGTTTTTT.

The chain couples TRBV19 to TRBJ2-4; the match to TRBD1 covers 9 bases. Trimming cost V 5 bases and J 5 bases; bases outside gene matches: 1. Germline V gene data show CDR1 as LNHDA and CDR2 as SQIVND (reference sequence). CDR3 length equals 13 residues. DNA for the CDR3: TGTGCCAGTAGTGGGACAGGGCAAAACATTCAGTACTTC. It encodes CASSGTGQNIQYF.

The V gene is TRBV18, the J gene TRBJ2-1, with 9 bases fitting TRBD2. In germline, CDR1 is KGHSH, CDR2 LQKENI. V dropped 0 bases and J dropped 8; count of bases not matched to a gene: 8. This CDR3 is 16 amino acids long. CDR3 sequence: CASSPPNQRGVYEQFF. The DNA of the CDR3 is TGTGCCAGCTCACCACCGAACCAGCGGGGGGTATATGAGCAGTTCTTC.

This chain connects TRBV7-2 to TRBJ2-7; no firm D call. Trimming removed 3 bases from V and 6 bases from J, with 9 bases in between. The CDR3 contains 12 residues. Germline V gene sequence: CDR1 SGHTA, CDR2 FQGNSA. CDR3 DNA sequence: TGTGCCAGCAGCTTCGTTCCACTCGAGCAGTACTTC. Encoded protein: CASSFVPLEQYF.

The rearrangement joins TRBV9 to TRBJ1-1, with no clear D. The CDR3 contains 15 residues. The germline gives CDR1 SGDLS, CDR2 YYNGEE. V was pared by 0 bases and J by 3 bases, with 12 bases between. In DNA, the CDR3 is TGTGCCAGCAGCGTAGGGACCGTATTAGACACTGAAGCTTTCTTT. Encoded protein: CASSVGTVLDTEAFF.

V is TRBV5-6 and J is TRBJ1-4, with 8 bases fitting TRBD1. The CDR3 runs to 14 residues. V lost 2 bases and J lost 6; bases outside the gene matches: 3. Germline lookup yields CDR1 SGHDT and CDR2 YYEEEE. The CDR3 DNA sequence: TGTGCCAGCAGCTTTGGGACAGGAGATGAAAAACTGTTTTTT. This codes for CASSFGTGDEKLFF.

The chain uses TRBV11-2 and TRBJ2-1; no clear D. The V gene's germline CDR1 is SGHAT and CDR2 FQNNGV. The CDR3 loop spans 13 amino acids. V was shortened by 6 bases and J by 7 bases, with 13 bases between the two germline ends. The CDR3: CASRDQNQNEQFF. The CDR3 DNA sequence: TGTGCCAGCAGGGACCAAAATCAAAATGAGCAGTTCTTC.

The chain's CDR3 is CSARGQDNQPQHF. CDR3 coding DNA: TGCAGTGCTAGAGGACAGGATAATCAGCCCCAGCATTTT. The V and J genes are TRBV20-1 and TRBJ1-5, with a weak D call TRBD1 (6 bases). This CDR3 is 13 amino acids long. V was clipped by 1 base and J by 4 bases, with 8 bases between them. Germline V CDR1 and CDR2: DFQATT, SNEGSKA (reference sequence).

V is TRBV29-1 and J is TRBJ2-7, with 10 positions matching TRBD1. The CDR3 loop spans 14 amino acids. V shed 4 bases and J 3 bases; nucleotides not matched to a gene: 6. Germline V gene data show CDR1 as SQVTM and CDR2 as ANQGSEA. The CDR3 loop is CSVAPGQGIYEQYF. The DNA for the CDR3 is TGCAGCGTTGCCCCGGGACAGGGGATCTACGAGCAGTACTTC.

The chain combines TRBV19 with TRBJ1-1; 9 nucleotides agree with TRBD1. Germline trimming cut 4 bases from V and 7 bases from J; bases unmatched to any gene: 4. Germline V gene lookup returns CDR1 LNHDA and CDR2 SQIVND (reference sequence). This CDR3 has 13 residues. CDR3 residues: CASSTRQGGEAFF. CDR3 DNA sequence: TGTGCCAGTAGTACCCGACAGGGGGGTGAAGCTTTCTTT. The full variable domain, completed using reference TRBV19 and TRBJ1-1, is DGGITQSPKYLFRKEGQNVTLSCEQNLNHDAMYWYRQDPGQGLRLIYYSQIVNDFQKGDIAEGYSVSREKKESFPLTVTSAQKNPTAFYLCASSTRQGGEAFFGQGTRLTVV.

The V gene is TRBV7-9, the J gene TRBJ1-1; D gene unclear. The CDR3 is 12 amino acids. CDR1 is SEHNR and CDR2 is FQNEAQ in the germline V gene (reference sequence). The V and J ends lost 5 bases and 4 bases respectively, with 8 bases between them. The CDR3 nucleotides read TGTGCCAGCAGCGAAGATCCCACTGAAGCTTTCTTT. Protein: CASSEDPTEAFF.